This TCR beta chain was captured by sequencing in a study of shared clonotypes between healthy human individuals. This clone has just a few counts. Its antigen is undetermined. Every donor, a Caucasian adult, lived in Nashville, Tennessee. V lost 4 bases and J lost 8, with 15 bases in between. This CDR3 is built from 13 residues. Germline CDR1 SGDLS, CDR2 YYNGEE. Study results and limitations: Relative to memory subsets, naive subsets generally showed larger estimated richness.

TCRdb's table, derived via immunoSEQ multiplex PCR, lists solely in-frame clones and lacks some. The sample includes around 1 million clones, 76% seen only once; the top ten take about 1.5%. Sequencing was done on a sample of memory CD4+ T cells sorted from blood. Subset of the sample: CD45RA-negative fraction. The source is a man aged 18 to 29 in good health. V gene TRBV9 combines with J gene TRBJ1-2; possibly TRBD1 for D (5 bases). As DNA, the CDR3 is TGTGCCAGCAGCCCGGGAGGGACCTCCGGCTACACCTTC. This encodes CASSPGGTSGYTF.